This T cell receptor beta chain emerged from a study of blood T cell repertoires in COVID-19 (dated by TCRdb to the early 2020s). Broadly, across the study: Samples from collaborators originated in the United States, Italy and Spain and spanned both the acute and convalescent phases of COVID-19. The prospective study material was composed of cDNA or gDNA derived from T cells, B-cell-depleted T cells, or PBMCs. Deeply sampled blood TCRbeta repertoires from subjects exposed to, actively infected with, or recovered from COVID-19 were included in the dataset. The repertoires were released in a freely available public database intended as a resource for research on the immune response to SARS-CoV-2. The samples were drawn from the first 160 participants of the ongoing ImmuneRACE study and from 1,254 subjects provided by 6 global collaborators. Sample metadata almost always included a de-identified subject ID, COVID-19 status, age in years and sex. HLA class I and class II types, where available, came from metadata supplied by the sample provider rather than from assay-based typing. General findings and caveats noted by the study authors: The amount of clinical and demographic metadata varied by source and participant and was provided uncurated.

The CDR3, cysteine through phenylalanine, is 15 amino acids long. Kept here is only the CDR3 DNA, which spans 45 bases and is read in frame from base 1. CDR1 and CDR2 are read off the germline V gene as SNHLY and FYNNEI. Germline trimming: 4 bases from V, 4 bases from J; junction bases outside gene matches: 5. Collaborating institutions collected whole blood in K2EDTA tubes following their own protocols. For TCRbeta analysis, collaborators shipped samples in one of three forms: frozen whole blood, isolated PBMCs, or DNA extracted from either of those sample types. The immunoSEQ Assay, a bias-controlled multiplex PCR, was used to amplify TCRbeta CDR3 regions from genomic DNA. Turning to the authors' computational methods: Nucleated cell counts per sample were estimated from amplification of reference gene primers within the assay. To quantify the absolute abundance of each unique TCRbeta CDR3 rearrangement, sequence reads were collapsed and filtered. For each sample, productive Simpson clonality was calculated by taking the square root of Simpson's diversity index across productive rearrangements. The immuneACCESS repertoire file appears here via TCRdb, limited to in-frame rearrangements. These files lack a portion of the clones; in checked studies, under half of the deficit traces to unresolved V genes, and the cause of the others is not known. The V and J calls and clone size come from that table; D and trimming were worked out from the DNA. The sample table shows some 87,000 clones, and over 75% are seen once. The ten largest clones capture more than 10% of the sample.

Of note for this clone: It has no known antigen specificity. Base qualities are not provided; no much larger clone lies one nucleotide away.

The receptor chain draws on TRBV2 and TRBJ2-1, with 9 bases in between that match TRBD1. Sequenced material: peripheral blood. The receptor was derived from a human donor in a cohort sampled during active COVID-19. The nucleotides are TGTGCCAGCAGTGGCCGGGACAGGGCTTACAATGAGCAGTTCTTC. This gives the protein CASSGRDRAYNEQFF.